This entry lists 27 T cell receptor beta chains sequenced from one sample in a study of blood T cells in healthy people across ages. A second PCR of about 7 to 11 cycles used a sample-barcoded 5' primer and a J-beta primer mix. Each CDR3 protein gets one entry after TCRdb re-called the 5' RACE reads with MiXCR. Among 700,000 to 800,000 distinct CDR3 sequences listed, approximately 43% were seen once. Sequenced sample: blood. The receptors here all came from a woman aged 55-70 years in good health.

This chain joins TRBV4-2 and TRBJ1-6; D gene ambiguous. Deletions cut 0 bases from V and 9 bases from J, with 12 bases between. The V gene's germline CDR1 is LGHNA and CDR2 YNFKEQ. The CDR3 totals 15 residues. The CDR3 sequence is CASSQEWYMASPLHF. The CDR3 DNA is TGTGCCAGCAGCCAAGAGTGGTATATGGCTTCACCCCTCCACTTT.

The chain is built from TRBV4-3 and TRBJ2-1, with D maybe TRBD1 (6 bases). V lost 5 bases and J lost 5, with 19 bases in between. CDR3 length equals 16 residues. Per germline, CDR1 LGHNA and CDR2 YSLEER. The CDR3 region is CASSSVPYAGDNEQFF. For the CDR3, the DNA is TGCGCCAGCAGCTCAGTGCCTTACGCAGGGGACAATGAGCAGTTCTTC.

The rearrangement uses TRBV10-3 and TRBJ2-2; a weak D match, TRBD2 (6 bases). Germline CDR1 ENHRY, CDR2 SYGVKD. The germline V and J ends were trimmed by 10 bases and 8 bases, with 14 bases remaining between them. CDR3 size: 12 residues. The DNA of the CDR3 is TGTGCCAACCCAAGCGGGCCAGGGGAGCTGTTTTTT. As protein: CANPSGPGELFF.

This clonotype was detected many times. The chain combines TRBV29-1 with TRBJ2-1; tentative D call: TRBD2 (6 bases). Trimming left V 4 bases short and J 3 bases short, with 10 bases between. The CDR3 runs to 13 residues. CDR1 SQVTM and CDR2 ANQGSEA come from the germline V gene. CDR3 sequence: CSVGSGLYNEQFF. The CDR3 bases are TGCAGCGTTGGTAGCGGACTCTACAATGAGCAGTTCTTC.

The chain employs TRBV14 and TRBJ2-1, with no clear D. The CDR3 covers 13 residues. With 0 bases removed from V and 9 bases from J, the gap between germline ends came to 9 bases. The germline CDR1 and CDR2 sequences are SGHDN and FVKESK. The CDR3 DNA sequence: TGTGCCAGCAGCCAAGATTTTAGCCCTGAGCAGTTCTTC. Translated: CASSQDFSPEQFF.

V gene TRBV29-1 combines with J gene TRBJ2-3; 7 positions match TRBD1. The CDR3 runs to 14 residues. After removal of 6 bases from V and 2 bases from J, the junction contained 8 bases not matched to a gene. The germline V gene encodes CDR1 SQVTM and CDR2 ANQGSEA. For the CDR3, the DNA is TGCAGCGTCTCGGACAGGAGATACACAGATACGCAGTATTTT. It specifies CSVSDRRYTDTQYF.

This clonotype came up a few times. V gene TRBV7-9 combines with J gene TRBJ2-1, with D uncertain. CDR3 length equals 15 residues. CDR1 is SEHNR and CDR2 is FQNEAQ in the germline V gene (reference sequence). Trimming cost V 5 bases and J 7 bases, with 18 bases left between them. In DNA form, the CDR3 reads TGTGCCAGCAGCCAAAGGTCCGGTTTAACGAATGAGCAGTTCTTC. Its protein product is CASSQRSGLTNEQFF.

For this clonotype: Being one base from a much bigger clone, this may be a read error. The V and J genes are TRBV28 and TRBJ2-1, with TRBD2 matching 8 bases. J was trimmed by 13 bases and V by 3 bases; bases with no gene match: 20. The CDR3 is made up of 17 amino acids. The germline CDR1 and CDR2 sequences are MDHEN and SYDVKM. CDR3 sequence: CASSLFSGSKSRETQFF. CDR3 nucleotide sequence: TGTGCCAGCAGTTTGTTCAGCGGGAGCAAATCAAGAGAGACCCAGTTCTTC.

The rearrangement uses TRBV6-5 and TRBJ2-7; D may correspond to TRBD1 or TRBD2 (5 bases each). CDR1 is MNHEY, CDR2 SVGAGI, per germline. Trimming took off 2 bases at V and 3 bases at J, with 14 bases between the two ends. The CDR3 runs 15 residues. The chain's CDR3 is CASSYGGMTNYEQYF. DNA of the CDR3: TGTGCCAGCAGTTACGGGGGAATGACAAACTACGAGCAGTACTTC.

This chain connects TRBV5-1 to TRBJ2-3; perhaps TRBD1 as D (5 bases). The germline V gene encodes CDR1 SGHRS and CDR2 YFSETQ. The V and J ends lost 4 bases and 2 bases respectively, with 14 bases between them. The CDR3 runs 15 residues. The DNA of the CDR3 is TGCGCCAGCAGCCACACAGGCCGAGACACAGATACGCAGTATTTT. This sequence encodes CASSHTGRDTDTQYF. The whole variable domain, filled in from reference TRBV5-1 and TRBJ2-3, reads KAGVTQTPRYLIKTRGQQVTLSCSPISGHRSVSWYQQTPGQGLQFLFEYFSETQRNKGNFPGRFSGRQFSNSRSEMNVSTLELGDSALYLCASSHTGRDTDTQYFGPGTRLTVL.

This clonotype was observed at least ten times. The chain is built from TRBV29-1 and TRBJ2-7; D remains unclear. V shed 4 bases and J shed 9 bases, with 13 bases lying between them. Per germline, CDR1 SQVTM and CDR2 ANQGSEA. The CDR3 runs 11 residues. The CDR3 DNA is TGCAGCGTTGGGTCCGGAACCGGGCAGTACTTC. Translating it yields CSVGSGTGQYF.

The chain joins TRBV20-1 to TRBJ2-7, with 8 bases aligning to TRBD1. The J call may be faulty, since TRBJ2-5 better matches the DNA end. The CDR3 covers 14 residues. CDR1 DFQATT and CDR2 SNEGSKA come from the germline V gene (reference sequence). CDR3 DNA sequence: TGCAGTGCTTACGCAGGGGGCGCGATACAGACCCAGTACTTC. Translation: CSAYAGGAIQTQYF.

With regard to this clonotype: A much larger clone differs by one base, so this may be a read error. The chain employs TRBV27 and TRBJ2-1; D possibly matches TRBD1 or TRBD2 (7 bases each). From germline, CDR1 is MNHEY and CDR2 SMNVEV (reference sequence). V lost 7 bases and J 12 bases, leaving 22 bases between the germline ends. The CDR3 totals 14 residues. The CDR3 loop reads CASNIKPSGGAQFF. Here the CDR3 DNA reads TGTGCCAGCAATATCAAACCCTCAGGGGGGGCGCAGTTCTTC.

This clonotype was seen only a few times. The chain recombines TRBV5-1 with TRBJ2-1, with D uncertain. Germline V gives CDR1 SGHRS, CDR2 YFSETQ. The CDR3 extends over 13 amino acids. V shed 0 bases and J shed 8 bases, with 9 bases lying between them. This CDR3 reads CASSLANGYEQFF. The CDR3 DNA reads as TGCGCCAGCAGCTTGGCCAATGGGTATGAGCAGTTCTTC.

This rearrangement joins TRBV12-3 or TRBV12-4 to TRBJ1-6, with 8 bases lining up with TRBD1. The junction had 7 bases not matched to a gene; V was cut back by 6 bases and J by 6 bases. CDR3 size: 15 residues. Here the CDR3 DNA reads TGTGCCAGCAGGTTTGGACAGGGCGGTAATTCACCCCTCCACTTT. Protein: CASRFGQGGNSPLHF.

Note on this clonotype: A read error is possible here, since a much larger clone lies one base away. The gene calls are TRBV5-5 and TRBJ2-3; D unclear. The CDR3 contains 14 residues. Germline V lookup: CDR1 SGHKS, CDR2 YYEKEE (reference sequence). With 2 bases removed from V and 2 bases from J, the gap between germline ends came to 9 bases. The CDR3 is CASSLDQNTDTQYF. The CDR3, as DNA: TGTGCCAGCAGCTTAGACCAAAACACAGATACGCAGTATTTT.

The chain uses TRBV7-7 and TRBJ2-7; 10 nucleotides align to TRBD1. The germline CDR1 and CDR2 sequences are SSHAT and FNYEAQ (reference sequence). V was clipped by 5 bases and J by 6 bases; unmatched bases: 4. This CDR3 is built from 13 residues. The CDR3 sequence is CASSAGTGVEQYF. The CDR3 DNA follows: TGTGCCAGCAGCGCCGGGACAGGGGTCGAGCAGTACTTC. Together with reference TRBV7-7 and TRBJ2-7, the CDR3 gives the full variable domain: GAGVSQSPRYKVTKRGQDVTLRCDPISSHATLYWYQQALGQGPEFLTYFNYEAQPDKSGLPSDRFSAERPEGSISTLTIQRTEQRDSAMYRCASSAGTGVEQYFGPGTRLTVT.

In this sample, this clonotype turned up a few times. The CDR3 sequence is CASSVHRAQETQYF. In DNA, the CDR3 is TGTGCCAGCAGCGTACACAGAGCTCAAGAGACCCAGTACTTC. The chain has TRBV7-2 and TRBJ2-5; D is undetermined. Germline CDR1 is SGHTA and CDR2 is FQGNSA. V was pared by 5 bases and J by 2 bases, with 12 bases between. The CDR3 has 14 amino acids.

This chain links TRBV12-3 or TRBV12-4 with TRBJ1-2; possible D gene TRBD1, 6 bases. The V end was cut by 4 bases, the J end by 2 bases, with 11 bases between. The CDR3 is 14 amino acids. The CDR3 is CASSSGAPNYGYTF. The CDR3 nucleotides are TGTGCCAGCAGTTCGGGGGCGCCGAACTATGGCTACACCTTC.

The V and J genes are TRBV10-1 and TRBJ2-3, with 10 bases lining up with TRBD2. CDR1 WNHNN and CDR2 SYGVQD come from the germline V gene (reference sequence). This CDR3 has 17 amino acids. The trim removed 4 bases at V and 2 bases at J, leaving 9 bases unmatched. In DNA form, the CDR3 reads TGCGCCAGCAGTGGAGAGCCTAGCGGGGGCCTCACAGATACGCAGTATTTT. Its translation is CASSGEPSGGLTDTQYF.

The table lists this clonotype with a few counts. The junction differs from germline at one of its ends, possibly a read error. The J gene is TRBJ2-7, the V gene TRBV7-6; D gene uncertain. The CDR3 sequence is 16 residues long. The germline CDR1 and CDR2 sequences are SGHVS and FNYEAQ. CDR3 coding DNA: TGTCCCAGCAGTCAAAGGCCCGGTAGTGACTCCTACGAGCAGTACTTC. It translates to CPSSQRPGSDSYEQYF.

This chain uses TRBV7-9 with TRBJ2-3, with 7 bases that match TRBD2. The germline V gene has CDR1 SEHNR and CDR2 FQNEAQ (reference sequence). Trimming at V came to 1 base and at J to 5 bases, leaving 6 bases not matched to a gene. The CDR3 extends over 15 amino acids. The CDR3 loop reads CASSLGGRAEDTQYF. The DNA of the CDR3 is TGTGCCAGCAGCTTAGGAGGGAGGGCCGAAGATACGCAGTATTTT.

The chain uses TRBV7-6 and TRBJ2-4; the D gene could be TRBD1 or TRBD2 (5 bases each). CDR1 and CDR2 (germline): SGHVS, FNYEAQ. CDR3 length equals 12 residues. V was pared by 4 bases and J by 13 bases, with 14 bases between. The CDR3 DNA follows: TGTGCCAGCAGCTCCGGGGCCCATGAGCAGTACTTC. Translated, it gives CASSSGAHEQYF.

Only a few counts were recorded for this clonotype. This chain connects TRBV11-2 to TRBJ2-5; D uncertain. The germline gives CDR1 SGHAT, CDR2 FQNNGV. V was cut by 1 base and J by 1 base, with 13 bases left in between. This CDR3 comprises 16 residues. The DNA for the CDR3 is TGTGCCAGCAGCTTAGGGGCGTCGAGTCTCCAAGAGACCCAGTACTTC. This translates into CASSLGASSLQETQYF.

This clonotype came up a few times. V and J are TRBV6-1 and TRBJ2-7; 11 positions match TRBD2. The CDR3 has 16 residues. Trimming at V came to 7 bases and at J to 5 bases, leaving 13 bases not matched to a gene. Looked up from germline, CDR1 is MNHNS and CDR2 is SASEGT. The DNA of the CDR3 is TGTGCCAGCACCGGAGGAATAGCGGGGGGGCCGCACGAGCAGTACTTC. As protein: CASTGGIAGGPHEQYF.

The rearrangement joins TRBV7-2 to TRBJ1-2; D ambiguous. V was cut by 10 bases and J by 8 bases, with 17 bases left in between. The germline V gene encodes CDR1 SGHTA and CDR2 FQGNSA. The CDR3 length is 12 residues. CDR3: CATTGRTPGYTF. In DNA form, the CDR3 reads TGTGCCACTACCGGAAGGACCCCAGGCTACACCTTC.

This clonotype came up a few times. The chain couples TRBV2 to TRBJ2-3; 8 nucleotides line up with TRBD2. This CDR3 contains 16 residues. The junction had 12 bases not matched to a gene; V was cut back by 4 bases and J by 6 bases. CDR1 and CDR2 from the germline V gene are SNHLY and FYNNEI. CDR3 loop: CASSVGGGLFGDTQYF. CDR3 sequence (DNA): TGTGCCAGCAGTGTCGGCGGGGGGTTATTTGGGGATACGCAGTATTTT.